What follows describes a single TCR beta chain. Germline V gene lookup returns CDR1 SEHNR and CDR2 FQNEAQ (reference sequence). Trimming took off 9 bases at V and 1 base at J, with 21 bases between the two ends. The CDR3 consists of 16 residues. The sample belongs to a study of blood T cell repertoires in COVID-19. Some clones are missing from TCRdb's copy, which holds only in-frame ones; the method was immunoSEQ multiplex PCR. The sample carries 240,000 or so clones, around 90% recorded once. V usage is TRBV7-9 and J usage is TRBJ1-1; a possible D gene is TRBD1 (5 bases). The clonotype comes from a man aged 55 to 70 who had recovered from COVID-19. Source material: peripheral blood. This CDR3 is CARSKRRRQKNTEAFF. CDR3 in DNA: TGTGCCAGAAGCAAACGGCGGAGACAGAAGAACACTGAAGCTTTCTTT.